These 31 T cell receptor beta chains share one sample of origin, sequenced in a study of cytomegalovirus exposure and HLA in healthy donors. The table came from immunoSEQ multiplex PCR; TCRdb's copy has only in-frame clones and leaves some out. Of 90,000 or so clones in the sample, 85% were seen once. Sequencing input: PBMCs. These receptors originate from a man aged 18-30 years in good health and CMV-seropositive.

The chain is built from TRBV29-1 and TRBJ1-2; tentative D call: TRBD1 (5 bases). The ends were cut back, 3 bases at V and 3 bases at J, with 11 bases in the middle. Germline V gives CDR1 SQVTM, CDR2 ANQGSEA. This CDR3 region has 13 residues. CDR3 region: CSVDGAPDYGYTF. The CDR3 DNA is TGCAGCGTTGATGGGGCGCCAGACTATGGCTACACCTTC.

In DNA, the CDR3 is TGTGCCAGCAGCTTAGATAGCGCTAGCGGGAATGAGCAGTTCTTC. It translates to CASSLDSASGNEQFF. This rearrangement joins TRBV11-3 to TRBJ2-1; 8 bases line up with TRBD2. Trimming cost V 0 bases and J 7 bases; bases outside gene matches: 5. The CDR3 extends over 15 amino acids. Germline CDR1 and CDR2: SGHNT and YENEEA.

The CDR3 DNA follows: TGTGCCTGGAGTCGGACAGGGGCTAGCACAGATACGCAGTATTTT. Amino acid sequence: CAWSRTGASTDTQYF. The chain carries TRBV30 and TRBJ2-3; the match to TRBD1 covers 9 bases. Germline values: CDR1 GTSNPN, CDR2 SVGIG (reference sequence). V dropped 2 bases and J dropped 0; count of bases not matched to a gene: 3. CDR3 length equals 15 residues.

This chain joins TRBV11-2 and TRBJ2-1, with D tentatively TRBD1 (6 bases). This CDR3 is built from 16 residues. V lost 1 base and J lost 5, with 15 bases in between. Germline V gives CDR1 SGHAT, CDR2 FQNNGV. The DNA of the CDR3 is TGTGCCAGCAGCTTAGTGGGAGTCGAGGGGGACAATGAGCAGTTCTTC. It specifies CASSLVGVEGDNEQFF.

A few counts support this clone. The chain links TRBV7-6 to TRBJ2-2; no definite D call. CDR3 length equals 14 residues. V was trimmed by 6 bases and J by 6 bases, leaving 14 bases between them. Germline CDR1 is SGHVS and CDR2 is FNYEAQ. CDR3 loop: CASSQISGSGELFF. The CDR3 nucleotides read TGTGCCAGCAGTCAGATCTCAGGTTCCGGGGAGCTGTTTTTT.

This chain links TRBV5-1 with TRBJ2-5; possible D gene TRBD2, 5 bases. The CDR3 covers 13 residues. From germline, CDR1 is SGHRS and CDR2 YFSETQ. V lost 0 bases and J 4 bases, leaving 7 bases between the germline ends. CDR3 nucleotide sequence: TGCGCCAGCAGCTTGGAAGGAGGAGAGACCCAGTACTTC. Residues: CASSLEGGETQYF.

The rearrangement uses TRBV11-3 and TRBJ2-1; 10 bases map to TRBD1. CDR3 length: 17 residues. The junction had 15 bases not matched to a gene; V was cut back by 5 bases and J by 8 bases. The V gene's germline CDR1 is SGHNT and CDR2 YENEEA. CDR3 region: CASSRRETGGTRDEQFF. The CDR3 DNA follows: TGTGCCAGCAGCCGCCGTGAGACAGGGGGCACCCGGGATGAGCAGTTCTTC.

This clone was counted a single time. This chain links TRBV6-5 with TRBJ2-5; TRBD1 aligns across 8 bases. CDR1 is MNHEY and CDR2 is SVGAGI in the germline V gene. Trimming removed 0 bases from V and 3 bases from J; junction bases left unmatched: 0. The CDR3 extends over 14 amino acids. CDR3 residues: CASSYSQGEETQYF. Written as DNA, the CDR3 is TGTGCCAGCAGTTACTCACAGGGGGAAGAGACCCAGTACTTC.

This rearrangement joins TRBV2 to TRBJ2-3; the D gene is possibly TRBD2 (6 bases). Germline CDR1 is SNHLY and CDR2 is FYNNEI. This CDR3 comprises 11 residues. Deletions cut 10 bases from V and 8 bases from J, with 13 bases between. This chain's CDR3 is CATKGGGTQYF. The CDR3 region has the DNA TGTGCCACCAAGGGAGGTGGTACGCAGTATTTT.

The chain links TRBV2 to TRBJ2-1, with a possible D match to TRBD2 (6 bases). The germline V gene has CDR1 SNHLY and CDR2 FYNNEI. Trimming stripped 8 bases from V and 0 bases from J, with 14 bases between. The CDR3 covers 15 residues. The CDR3 protein is CASSDYEISYNEQFF. The DNA for the CDR3 is TGTGCCAGCTCGGACTATGAGATCTCCTACAATGAGCAGTTCTTC. The full variable domain, rest sourced from reference TRBV2 and TRBJ2-1, is EPEVTQTPSHQVTQMGQEVILRCVPISNHLYFYWYRQILGQKVEFLVSFYNNEISEKSEIFDDQFSVERPDGSNFTLKIRSTKLEDSAMYFCASSDYEISYNEQFFGPGTRLTVL.

This chain joins TRBV19 and TRBJ1-5; a weak D match, TRBD1 (6 bases). Germline CDR1 is LNHDA and CDR2 is SQIVND (reference sequence). The V end was cut by 4 bases, the J end by 3 bases, with 16 bases between. CDR3 length: 16 residues. This chain's CDR3 is CASSTGHTLFNQPQHF. Written as DNA, the CDR3 is TGTGCCAGTAGTACGGGACACACACTATTCAATCAGCCCCAGCATTTT.

This CDR3 is CASSHSLARGGRAKETQYF. DNA of the CDR3: TGCGCCAGCAGCCATTCTCTTGCCAGAGGCGGGAGAGCCAAAGAGACCCAGTACTTC. The rearrangement uses TRBV4-1 and TRBJ2-5; 7 positions agree with TRBD2. Germline values: CDR1 MGHRA, CDR2 YSYEKL. This CDR3 contains 19 residues. Unmatched junction bases numbered 19, after V lost 3 bases and J lost 3 bases.

The chain links TRBV2 to TRBJ1-4; 7 bases agree with TRBD1. This CDR3 is 14 amino acids long. After removal of 9 bases from V and 5 bases from J, the junction contained 9 bases not matched to a gene. From germline, CDR1 is SNHLY and CDR2 FYNNEI. CDR3 sequence reads: CASSTDRANEKLFF. In DNA, the CDR3 is TGTGCCAGTTCTACCGACAGGGCCAATGAAAAACTGTTTTTT.

The rearrangement links TRBV2 to TRBJ2-1, with TRBD1 matching over 8 bases. Germline-derived CDR1 and CDR2 are SNHLY and FYNNEI. V was pared by 5 bases and J by 0 bases, with 6 bases of the junction left unmatched. The CDR3 is 16 residues long. The CDR3 loop is CASSSYRGSSYNEQFF. The CDR3 DNA sequence: TGTGCCAGCAGTTCCTACAGGGGGAGCTCCTACAATGAGCAGTTCTTC.

This chain joins TRBV7-3 and TRBJ2-7, with 8 bases that match TRBD2. The V segment lost 3 bases and the J segment 5 bases; nucleotides outside the gene matches: 9. The CDR3 runs 15 residues. Germline loops: CDR1 SGHTA, CDR2 FQGTGA. The CDR3 reads CASSFLNQAGDEQYV. CDR3 bases: TGTGCCAGCAGCTTCCTCAACCAAGCGGGGGACGAGCAGTACGTC.

The J gene is TRBJ2-3, the V gene TRBV11-3; D is perhaps TRBD2 (6 bases). CDR3 length equals 13 residues. The germline V gene has CDR1 SGHNT and CDR2 YENEEA. V was trimmed by 5 bases and J by 4 bases, leaving 10 bases between them. CDR3 region: CASSLSGSDTQYF. CDR3 nucleotide sequence: TGTGCCAGCAGCCTTAGCGGCTCAGATACGCAGTATTTT.

This chain connects TRBV27 to TRBJ1-5; no definite D call. Germline CDR1 and CDR2: MNHEY and SMNVEV (reference sequence). The CDR3 sequence is 14 residues long. The V end was cut by 5 bases, the J end by 7 bases, with 15 bases between. CDR3 loop: CASSPTSGWQPQHF. The CDR3 nucleotides are TGTGCCAGCAGTCCCACCTCAGGTTGGCAGCCCCAGCATTTT.

V is TRBV30 and J is TRBJ2-5; D is undetermined. The CDR3 has 13 amino acids. The V end was cut by 2 bases, the J end by 5 bases, with 12 bases between. Germline V lookup: CDR1 GTSNPN, CDR2 SVGIG (reference sequence). The CDR3 spells CAWSLNAGETQYF. The CDR3, as DNA: TGTGCCTGGAGTCTTAACGCCGGGGAGACCCAGTACTTC.

The rearrangement joins TRBV7-4 to TRBJ2-7; TRBD2 might be the D (5 bases). Looked up from germline, CDR1 is SGHVT and CDR2 is SQSDAQ. V shed 4 bases and J shed 11 bases, with 12 bases lying between them. This CDR3 is built from 11 residues. The CDR3 is CASSSYPGEYV. The DNA for the CDR3 is TGTGCCAGCAGCTCCTACCCCGGGGAGTACGTC.

This chain uses TRBV19 with TRBJ2-4, with a possible D match to TRBD2 (5 bases). Germline V CDR1 and CDR2: LNHDA, SQIVND (reference sequence). There are 14 residues in the CDR3. Trimming pared 4 bases from V and 8 bases from J, leaving 15 bases between. The CDR3 region is CASSNGLPADIQYF. The CDR3 DNA reads TGTGCCAGTAGTAACGGTCTCCCAGCGGACATTCAGTACTTC. Full variable domain (outside the CDR3, taken from reference TRBV19 and TRBJ2-4): DGGITQSPKYLFRKEGQNVTLSCEQNLNHDAMYWYRQDPGQGLRLIYYSQIVNDFQKGDIAEGYSVSREKKESFPLTVTSAQKNPTAFYLCASSNGLPADIQYFGAGTRLSVL.

This sequence joins TRBV11-2 and TRBJ1-1; 9 positions match TRBD1. From germline, CDR1 is SGHAT and CDR2 FQNNGV. V lost 5 bases and J lost 5; bases outside the gene matches: 6. There are 14 residues in the CDR3. The CDR3 here is CASSKGTGSTEAFF. The CDR3, as DNA: TGTGCCAGCAGCAAAGGGACAGGGAGTACTGAAGCTTTCTTT.

The CDR3 reads CASRHAGTEFYEQYF. The CDR3 DNA is TGTGCCAGCAGGCACGCCGGCACAGAATTCTACGAGCAGTACTTC. The V and J genes are TRBV28 and TRBJ2-7; D not resolved. This CDR3 comprises 15 residues. Trimming pared 6 bases from V and 3 bases from J, leaving 18 bases between. In germline, CDR1 is MDHEN, CDR2 SYDVKM. Variable domain in full (rest from reference TRBV28 and TRBJ2-7): DVKVTQSSRYLVKRTGEKVFLECVQDMDHENMFWYRQDPGLGLRLIYFSYDVKMKEKGDIPEGYSVSREKKERFSLILESASTNQTSMYLCASRHAGTEFYEQYFGPGTRLTVT.

This chain joins TRBV6-4 and TRBJ1-1; a weak D match, TRBD1 (6 bases). Germline V gene lookup returns CDR1 MRHNA and CDR2 SNTAGT. This CDR3 is 13 amino acids long. The germline V and J ends were trimmed by 3 bases and 1 base, with 6 bases remaining between them. As DNA, the CDR3 is TGTGCCAGCAGTGAGGGGGCGAACACTGAAGCTTTCTTT. It translates to CASSEGANTEAFF.

This chain connects TRBV7-7 to TRBJ2-3; the D gene is possibly TRBD2 (5 bases). This CDR3 contains 15 residues. The ends were cut back, 4 bases at V and 0 bases at J, with 11 bases in the middle. Germline V lookup: CDR1 SSHAT, CDR2 FNYEAQ (reference sequence). CDR3 loop: CASSYSRDSTDTQYF. The CDR3 DNA reads as TGTGCCAGCAGCTATTCACGGGATAGCACAGATACGCAGTATTTT.

V and J are TRBV20-1 and TRBJ2-3, with D unresolved. Trimming took 2 bases from V and 6 from J, leaving 3 bases between them. The V gene's germline CDR1 is DFQATT and CDR2 SNEGSKA (reference sequence). The CDR3 runs 10 residues. The CDR3 loop reads CSARLDTQYF. DNA of the CDR3: TGCAGTGCTAGACTGGATACGCAGTATTTT.

This chain connects TRBV28 to TRBJ1-5, with D perhaps TRBD1 (6 bases). Trimming left V 3 bases short and J 5 bases short, with 20 bases between. Germline V gene sequence: CDR1 MDHEN, CDR2 SYDVKM. The CDR3 sequence is 17 residues long. CDR3 in amino acids: CASSLSQGRVWDQPQHF. In DNA form, the CDR3 reads TGTGCCAGCAGTTTGAGTCAGGGGCGGGTTTGGGATCAGCCCCAGCATTTT.

The chain carries TRBV5-1 and TRBJ2-6; possibly TRBD2 for D (6 bases). Between the trimmed V and J ends, which lost 2 bases and 1 base, there was a span of 13 bases. Germline values: CDR1 SGHRS, CDR2 YFSETQ. The CDR3 spans 17 residues. The DNA for the CDR3 is TGCGCCAGCAGCTTCGGCCCGGGACTGTCTGGGGCCAACGTCCTGACTTTC. Encoded protein: CASSFGPGLSGANVLTF.

The chain is built from TRBV28 and TRBJ2-7; TRBD2 might be the D (5 bases). Germline V gene sequence: CDR1 MDHEN, CDR2 SYDVKM. This CDR3 contains 14 residues. V lost 3 bases, J lost 0 bases, and 9 bases lay in between. The CDR3 coding sequence is TGTGCCAGCAGTTTCGGGGTTCTCTCCTACGAGCAGTACTTC. This sequence encodes CASSFGVLSYEQYF.

There are a few counts of this clone. The chain recombines TRBV9 with TRBJ2-7, with 10 bases fitting TRBD2. Trimming removed 5 bases from V and 1 base from J; junction bases left unmatched: 0. The CDR3 covers 13 residues. Germline V gene sequence: CDR1 SGDLS, CDR2 YYNGEE. CDR3 residues: CASRLAGSYEQYV. The CDR3 DNA sequence: TGTGCCAGCAGACTAGCGGGGTCCTACGAGCAGTACGTC.

The J gene is TRBJ2-1, the V gene TRBV28; 9 positions match TRBD1. Germline lookup yields CDR1 MDHEN and CDR2 SYDVKM. V lost 8 bases and J lost 3; bases outside the gene matches: 14. CDR3 length: 17 residues. CDR3 nucleotide sequence: TGTGCCAGCTGGGGGGACAGGGACCTCCTTCACTACAATGAGCAGTTCTTC. As protein: CASWGDRDLLHYNEQFF.

The chain combines TRBV5-1 with TRBJ1-1, with D maybe TRBD1 (5 bases). The CDR3 extends over 14 amino acids. Trimming cost V 6 bases and J 2 bases, with 14 bases left between them. Germline V gene data show CDR1 as SGHRS and CDR2 as YFSETQ. As DNA, the CDR3 is TGCGCCAGCACACAGTGGGGGGGAAACACTGAAGCTTTCTTT. It translates to CASTQWGGNTEAFF.